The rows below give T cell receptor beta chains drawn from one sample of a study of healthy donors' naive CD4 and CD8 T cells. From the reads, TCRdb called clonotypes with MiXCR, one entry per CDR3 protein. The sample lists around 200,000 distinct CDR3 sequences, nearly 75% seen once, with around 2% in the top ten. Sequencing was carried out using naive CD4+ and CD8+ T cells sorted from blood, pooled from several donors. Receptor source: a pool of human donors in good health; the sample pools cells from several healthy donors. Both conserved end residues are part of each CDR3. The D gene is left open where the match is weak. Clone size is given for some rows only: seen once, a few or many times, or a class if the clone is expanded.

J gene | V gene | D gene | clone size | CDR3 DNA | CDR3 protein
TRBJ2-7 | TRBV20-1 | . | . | TGCAGTGCTAGAGACCATCTTGGGCAGGGGCCCTACGAGCAGTACTTC | CSARDHLGQGPYEQYF
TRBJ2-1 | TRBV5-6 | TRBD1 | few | TGTGCCAGCAGTTCACAGGGGAATGAGCAGTTCTTC | CASSSQGNEQFF
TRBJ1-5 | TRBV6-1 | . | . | TGTGCCAGCAATGGGTATAATCAGCCCCAGCATTTT | CASNGYNQPQHF
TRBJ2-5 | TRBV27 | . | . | TGTGCCAGCAGTTTATCCAACGGACGAGAGACCCAGTACTTC | CASSLSNGRETQYF
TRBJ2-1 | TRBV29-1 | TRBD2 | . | TGCAGCGTCCCACTAGCGGGAGTAGGTAAGGATGAGCAGTTCTTC | CSVPLAGVGKDEQFF
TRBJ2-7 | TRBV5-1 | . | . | TGCGCCAGCAGCCTATATACAGGACCCACCTACGAGCAGTACTTC | CASSLYTGPTYEQYF
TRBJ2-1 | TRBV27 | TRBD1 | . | TGTGCCAGCAGTCCCGGGACAGCTAGCTCGTCGGGGAAGTTCTTC | CASSPGTASSSGKFF
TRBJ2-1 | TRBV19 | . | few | TGTGCCAGTAATTACGGGAATGAGCAGTTCTTC | CASNYGNEQFF
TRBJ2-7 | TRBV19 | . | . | TGTGCCAGTAGTATTTGGGGGAAGGTGGACGAGCAGTACTTC | CASSIWGKVDEQYF
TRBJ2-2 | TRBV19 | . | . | TGTGCCAGCACCGGGACGGGTGACACCGGGGAGCTGTTTTTT | CASTGTGDTGELFF
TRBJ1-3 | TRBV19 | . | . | TGTGCCAGTAGTAGACGAACCTCTGGAAACACCATATATTTT | CASSRRTSGNTIYF
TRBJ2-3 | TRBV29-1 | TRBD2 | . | TGCAGCGTTGAAGGGCTAGCGGGCACAGATACGCGGTATTTT | CSVEGLAGTDTRYF
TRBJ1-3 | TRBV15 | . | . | TGTGCCACCAGGACAGTCTCTGGAAACACCATATATTTT | CATRTVSGNTIYF
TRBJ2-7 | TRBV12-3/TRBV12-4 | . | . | TGTGCCAGCAGTTTCGCAGCCGAGCAGTACTTC | CASSFAAEQYF
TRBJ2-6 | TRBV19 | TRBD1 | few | TGTGCCAGTAGTATAGGAGGGACAGGGGGCAGGACCAACGTCCTGACTTTC | CASSIGGTGGRTNVLTF
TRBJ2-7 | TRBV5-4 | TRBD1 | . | TGTGCCAGCAGCTTACCGCCGGGACAGGGTTACAAGCAGTACTTC | CASSLPPGQGYKQYF